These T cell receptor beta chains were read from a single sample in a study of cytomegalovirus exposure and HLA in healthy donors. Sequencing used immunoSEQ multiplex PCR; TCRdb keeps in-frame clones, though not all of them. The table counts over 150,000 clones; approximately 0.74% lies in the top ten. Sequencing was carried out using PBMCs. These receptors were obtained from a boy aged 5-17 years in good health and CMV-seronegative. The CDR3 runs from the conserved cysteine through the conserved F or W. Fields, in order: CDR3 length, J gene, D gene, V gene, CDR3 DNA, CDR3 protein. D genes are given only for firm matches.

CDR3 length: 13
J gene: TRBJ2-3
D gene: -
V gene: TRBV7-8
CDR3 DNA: TGTGCCAGCAGCTCCAATCCGGGGGATACGCAGTATTTT
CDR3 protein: CASSSNPGDTQYF

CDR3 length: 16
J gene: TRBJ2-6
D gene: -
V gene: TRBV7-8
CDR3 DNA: TGTGCCAGCAACCCCCTCTTGGGCCCTGGGGCCAACGTCCTGACTTTC
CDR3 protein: CASNPLLGPGANVLTF

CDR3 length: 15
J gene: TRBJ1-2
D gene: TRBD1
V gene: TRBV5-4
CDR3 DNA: TGTGCCAGCACGGCCGGGACAGGGACCAACTATGGCTACACCTTC
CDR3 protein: CASTAGTGTNYGYTF

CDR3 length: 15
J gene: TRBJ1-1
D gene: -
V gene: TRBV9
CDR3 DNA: TGTGCCAGCAGCGGTGGCAGGGGTTTGGACACTGAAGCTTTCTTT
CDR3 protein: CASSGGRGLDTEAFF

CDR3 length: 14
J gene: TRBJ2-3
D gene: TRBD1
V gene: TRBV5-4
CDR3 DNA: TGTGCCAGCAGCTTCTGGCAGGGGGCTGATACGCAGTATTTT
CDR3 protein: CASSFWQGADTQYF

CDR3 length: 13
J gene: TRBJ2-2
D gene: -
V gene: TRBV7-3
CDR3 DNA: TGTGCCAGCAGCACACTAGTTTCCGGGGAGCTGTTTTTT
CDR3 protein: CASSTLVSGELFF

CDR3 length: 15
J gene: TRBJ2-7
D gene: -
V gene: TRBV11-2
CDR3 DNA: TGTGCCAGCAGCTTAGAGGCGGGTGGCTCCTACGAGCAGTACTTC
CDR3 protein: CASSLEAGGSYEQYF

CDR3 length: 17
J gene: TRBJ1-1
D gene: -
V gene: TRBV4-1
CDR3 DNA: TGCGCCAGCAGCCAAGGTGCGGGGCGCTCTAGGGACACTGAAGCTTTCTTT
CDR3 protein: CASSQGAGRSRDTEAFF

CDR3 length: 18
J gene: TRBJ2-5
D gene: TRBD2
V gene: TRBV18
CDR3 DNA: TGTGCCAGCTCACCCGAGCGGGGGCCTCTCCCGTACCAAGAGACCCAGTACTTC
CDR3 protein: CASSPERGPLPYQETQYF

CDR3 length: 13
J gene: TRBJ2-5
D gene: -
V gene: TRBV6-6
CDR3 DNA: TGTGCCAGCTCAGGGCCTTGGACAGAGACCCAGTACTTC
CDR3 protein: CASSGPWTETQYF

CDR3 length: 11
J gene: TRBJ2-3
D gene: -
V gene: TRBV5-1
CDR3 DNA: TGCGCCAGCAGCGTGTCCAATACGCAGTATTTT
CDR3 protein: CASSVSNTQYF

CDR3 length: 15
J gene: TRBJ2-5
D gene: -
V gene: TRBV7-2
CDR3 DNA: TGTGCCAGCAGCTTCCAACAGAATTCCCAAGAGACCCAGTACTTC
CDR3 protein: CASSFQQNSQETQYF

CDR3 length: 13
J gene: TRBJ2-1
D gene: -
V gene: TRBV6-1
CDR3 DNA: TGTGCCAGCAGTGAAGGGGAGGACAATGAGCAGTTCTTC
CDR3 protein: CASSEGEDNEQFF

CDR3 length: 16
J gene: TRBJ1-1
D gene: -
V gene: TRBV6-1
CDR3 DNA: TGTGCCAGCAGTGACCCTGGGACTGCGACGAACACTGAAGCTTTCTTT
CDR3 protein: CASSDPGTATNTEAFF

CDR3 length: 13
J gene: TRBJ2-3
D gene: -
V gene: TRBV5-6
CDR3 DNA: TGTGCCAGCAATCTTATTCGCACAGATACGCAGTATTTT
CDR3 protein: CASNLIRTDTQYF

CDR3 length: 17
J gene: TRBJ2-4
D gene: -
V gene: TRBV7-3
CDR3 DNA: TGTGCCAGCAGCTTATACGGGGGTGAACTAGCCAAAAACATTCAGTACTTC
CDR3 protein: CASSLYGGELAKNIQYF

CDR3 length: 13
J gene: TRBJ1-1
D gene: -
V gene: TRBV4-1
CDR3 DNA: TGCGCCAGCAGCCAGGGCAGCCTCACTGAAGCTTTCTTT
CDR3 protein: CASSQGSLTEAFF

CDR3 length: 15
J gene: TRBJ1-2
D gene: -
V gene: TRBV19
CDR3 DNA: TGTGCCAGTAGTATTGAGTTTTGGGCCACCTATGGCTACACCTTC
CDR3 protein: CASSIEFWATYGYTF

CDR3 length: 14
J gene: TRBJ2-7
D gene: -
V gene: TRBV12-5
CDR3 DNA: TGTGCTAGTGGTCAATCGACAGTCTCCTACGAGCAGTACTTC
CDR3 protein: CASGQSTVSYEQYF

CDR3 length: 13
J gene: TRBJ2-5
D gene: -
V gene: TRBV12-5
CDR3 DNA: TGTGCTAGTGGTTTACCGACCCGGGAACCACCGTACTTC
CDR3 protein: CASGLPTREPPYF

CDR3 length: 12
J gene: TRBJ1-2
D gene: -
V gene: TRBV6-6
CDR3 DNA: TGTGCCAGCAGGTTGACAGGAGAGGGCTACACCTTC
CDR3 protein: CASRLTGEGYTF

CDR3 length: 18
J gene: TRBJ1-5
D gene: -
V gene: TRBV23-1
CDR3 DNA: TGCGCCAGCAGTCAATGGCAGACGGACGGGACACGATATCAGCCCCAGCATTTT
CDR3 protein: CASSQWQTDGTRYQPQHF

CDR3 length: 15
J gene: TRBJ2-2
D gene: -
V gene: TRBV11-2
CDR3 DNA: TGTGCCAGCAGGTCACTAGCAGCGAACACCGGGGAGCTGTTTTTT
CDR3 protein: CASRSLAANTGELFF

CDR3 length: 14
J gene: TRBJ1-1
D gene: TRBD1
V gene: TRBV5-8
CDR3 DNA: TGTGCCAGCAGCTTGTTACAGGGGACTCTGAAAGCTTTCTTT
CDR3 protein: CASSLLQGTLKAFF

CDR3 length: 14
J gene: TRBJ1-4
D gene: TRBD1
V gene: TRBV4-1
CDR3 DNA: TGCGCCAGCAGCCGAGGACAGGCTAATGAAAAACTGTTTTTT
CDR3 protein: CASSRGQANEKLFF

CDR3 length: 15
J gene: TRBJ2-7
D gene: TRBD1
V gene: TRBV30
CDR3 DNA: TGTGCCTGGAGTGCCGGAACAGGGGGCTTCTACGAGCAGTACTTC
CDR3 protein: CAWSAGTGGFYEQYF